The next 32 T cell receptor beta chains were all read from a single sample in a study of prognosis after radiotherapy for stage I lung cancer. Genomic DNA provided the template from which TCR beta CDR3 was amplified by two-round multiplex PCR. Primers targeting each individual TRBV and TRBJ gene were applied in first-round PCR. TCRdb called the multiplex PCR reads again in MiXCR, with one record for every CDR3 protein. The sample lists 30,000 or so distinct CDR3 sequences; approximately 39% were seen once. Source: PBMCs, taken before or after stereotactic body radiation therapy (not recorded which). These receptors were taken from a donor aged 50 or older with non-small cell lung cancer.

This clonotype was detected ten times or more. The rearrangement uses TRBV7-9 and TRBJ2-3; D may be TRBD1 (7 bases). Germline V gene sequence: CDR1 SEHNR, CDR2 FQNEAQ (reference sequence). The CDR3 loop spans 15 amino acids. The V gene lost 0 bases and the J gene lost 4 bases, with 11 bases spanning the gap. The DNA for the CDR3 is TGTGCCAGCAGCTTAGCGGCAGGGGGGCCAGATACGCAGTATTTT. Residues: CASSLAAGGPDTQYF.

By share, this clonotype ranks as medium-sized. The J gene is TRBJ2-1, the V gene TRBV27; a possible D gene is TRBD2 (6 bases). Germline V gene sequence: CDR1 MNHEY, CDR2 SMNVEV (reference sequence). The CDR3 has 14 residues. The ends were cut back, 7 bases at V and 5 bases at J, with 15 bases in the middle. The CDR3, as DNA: TGTGCCAGCACCCCCCGGGTAGCGGACAATGAGCAGTTCTTC. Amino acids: CASTPRVADNEQFF.

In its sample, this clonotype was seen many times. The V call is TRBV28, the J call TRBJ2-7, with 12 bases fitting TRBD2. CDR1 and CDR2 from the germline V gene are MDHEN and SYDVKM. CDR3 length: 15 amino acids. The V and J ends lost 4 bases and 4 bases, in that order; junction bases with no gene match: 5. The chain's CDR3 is CASSSIGLAGYEQYF. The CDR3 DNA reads TGTGCCAGCAGTTCGATTGGACTAGCGGGATACGAGCAGTACTTC.

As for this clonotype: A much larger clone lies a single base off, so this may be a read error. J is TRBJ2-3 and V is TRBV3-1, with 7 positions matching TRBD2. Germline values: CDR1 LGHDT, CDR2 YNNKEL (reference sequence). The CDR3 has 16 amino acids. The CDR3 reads CANSQASGGKTDTQYF. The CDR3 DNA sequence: TGTGCCAACAGCCAAGCTTCCGGGGGGAAGACAGATACGCAGTATTTT.

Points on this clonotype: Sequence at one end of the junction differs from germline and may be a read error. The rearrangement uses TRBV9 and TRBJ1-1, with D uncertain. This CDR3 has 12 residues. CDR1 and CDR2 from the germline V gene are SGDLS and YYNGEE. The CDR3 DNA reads TGTGCCAGCATCCCAGAGGGAGTTGAATCTTTCTTT. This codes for CASIPEGVESFF.

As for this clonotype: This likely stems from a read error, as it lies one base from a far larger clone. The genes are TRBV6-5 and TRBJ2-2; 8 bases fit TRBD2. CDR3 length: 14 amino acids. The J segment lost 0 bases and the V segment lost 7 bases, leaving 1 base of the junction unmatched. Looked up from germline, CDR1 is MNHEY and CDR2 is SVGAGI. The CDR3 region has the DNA TGTGCCAGCATACTAGCGGCGAACACCGGGGAGCTGTTTTTT. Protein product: CASILAANTGELFF.

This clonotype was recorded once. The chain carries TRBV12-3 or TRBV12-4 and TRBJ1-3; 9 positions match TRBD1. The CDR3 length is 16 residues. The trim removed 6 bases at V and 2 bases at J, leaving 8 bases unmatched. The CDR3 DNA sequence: TGTGCCAGCAGCGGACTGGGGACAGGGACTGGAAACACCATATATTTT. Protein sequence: CASSGLGTGTGNTIYF.

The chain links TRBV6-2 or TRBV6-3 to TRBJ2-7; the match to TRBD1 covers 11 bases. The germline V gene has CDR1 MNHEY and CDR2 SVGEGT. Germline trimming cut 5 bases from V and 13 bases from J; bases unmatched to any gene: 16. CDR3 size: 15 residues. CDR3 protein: CASSERDRGSYDHYF. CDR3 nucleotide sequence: TGTGCCAGCAGTGAAAGGGACAGGGGGTCCTACGATCATTACTTC.

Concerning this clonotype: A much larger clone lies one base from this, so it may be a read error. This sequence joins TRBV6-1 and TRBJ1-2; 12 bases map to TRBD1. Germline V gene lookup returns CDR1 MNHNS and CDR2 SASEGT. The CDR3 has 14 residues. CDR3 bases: TGTGCCAGCAAAGGGACAGGGGGCAGCTATTGCTACACCTTC. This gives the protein CASKGTGGSYCYTF.

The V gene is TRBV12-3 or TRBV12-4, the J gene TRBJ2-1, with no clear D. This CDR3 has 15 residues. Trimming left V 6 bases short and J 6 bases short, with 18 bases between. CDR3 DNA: TGTGCCAGCAGCGGCGGTGCTCGTTGGCCCAATGAGCAGTTCTTC. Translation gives CASSGGARWPNEQFF.

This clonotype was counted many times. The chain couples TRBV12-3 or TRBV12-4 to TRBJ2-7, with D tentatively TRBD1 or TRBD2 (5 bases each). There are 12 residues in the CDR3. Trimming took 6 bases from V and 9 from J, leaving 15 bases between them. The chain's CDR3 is CASSLSGTGQYF. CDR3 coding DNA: TGTGCCAGCAGCCTCTCGGGGACCGGGCAGTACTTC.

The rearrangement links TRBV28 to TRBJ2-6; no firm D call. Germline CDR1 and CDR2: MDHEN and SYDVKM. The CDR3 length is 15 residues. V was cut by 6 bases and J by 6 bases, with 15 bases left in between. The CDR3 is CASRGPFPVANVLTF. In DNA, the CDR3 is TGTGCCAGCAGGGGTCCGTTCCCTGTGGCCAACGTCCTGACTTTC.

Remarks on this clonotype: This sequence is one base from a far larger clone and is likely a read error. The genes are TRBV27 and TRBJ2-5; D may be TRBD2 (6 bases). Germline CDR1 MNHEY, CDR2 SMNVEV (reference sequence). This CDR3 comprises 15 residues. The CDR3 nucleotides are TGTGCCAGCAGTTTAACTAGCTTAGGTCAAGAGATCCAGTACTTC. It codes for CASSLTSLGQEIQYF.

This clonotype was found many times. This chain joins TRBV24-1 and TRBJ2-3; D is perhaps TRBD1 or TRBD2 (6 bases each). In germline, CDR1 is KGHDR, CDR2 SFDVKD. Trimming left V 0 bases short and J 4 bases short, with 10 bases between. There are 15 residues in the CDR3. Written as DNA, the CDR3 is TGTGCCACCAGTGATTTGCTAGGGGGGTCAGATACGCAGTATTTT. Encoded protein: CATSDLLGGSDTQYF.

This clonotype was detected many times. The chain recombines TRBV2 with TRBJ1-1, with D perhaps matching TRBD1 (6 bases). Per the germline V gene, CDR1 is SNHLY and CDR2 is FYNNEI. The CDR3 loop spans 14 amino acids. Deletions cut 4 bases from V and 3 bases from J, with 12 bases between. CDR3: CASSVSGGDTEAFF. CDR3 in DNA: TGTGCCAGCAGTGTTTCGGGGGGCGACACTGAAGCTTTCTTT. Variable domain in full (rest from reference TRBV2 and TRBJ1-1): EPEVTQTPSHQVTQMGQEVILRCVPISNHLYFYWYRQILGQKVEFLVSFYNNEISEKSEIFDDQFSVERPDGSNFTLKIRSTKLEDSAMYFCASSVSGGDTEAFFGQGTRLTVV.

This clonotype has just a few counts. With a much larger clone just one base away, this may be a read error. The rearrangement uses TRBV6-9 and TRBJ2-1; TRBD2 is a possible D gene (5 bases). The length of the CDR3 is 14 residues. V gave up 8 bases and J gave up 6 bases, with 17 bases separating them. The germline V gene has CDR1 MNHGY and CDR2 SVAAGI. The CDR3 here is CASGCSREGNEQFF. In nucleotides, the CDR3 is TGTGCCAGCGGTTGCTCACGGGAAGGCAATGAGCAGTTCTTC.

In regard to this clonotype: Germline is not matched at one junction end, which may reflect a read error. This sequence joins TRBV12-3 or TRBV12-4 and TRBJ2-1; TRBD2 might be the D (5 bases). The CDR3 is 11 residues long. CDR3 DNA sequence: TGTGCTAGCATCCCGGACTTGAGGCAGTTCTTC. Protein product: CASIPDLRQFF.

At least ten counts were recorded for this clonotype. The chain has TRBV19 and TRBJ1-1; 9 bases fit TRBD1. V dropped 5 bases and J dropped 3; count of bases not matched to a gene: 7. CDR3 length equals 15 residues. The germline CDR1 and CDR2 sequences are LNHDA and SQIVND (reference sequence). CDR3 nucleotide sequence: TGTGCCAGTAGTCCCCGGACAGGGGCCGACACTGAAGCTTTCTTT. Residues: CASSPRTGADTEAFF.

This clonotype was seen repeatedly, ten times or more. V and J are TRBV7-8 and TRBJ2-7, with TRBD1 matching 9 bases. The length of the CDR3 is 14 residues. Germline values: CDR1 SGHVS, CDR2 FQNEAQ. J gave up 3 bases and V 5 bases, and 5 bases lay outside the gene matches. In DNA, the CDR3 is TGTGCCAGCAGCCTCGACAGGGGGAACTACGAGCAGTACTTC. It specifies CASSLDRGNYEQYF.

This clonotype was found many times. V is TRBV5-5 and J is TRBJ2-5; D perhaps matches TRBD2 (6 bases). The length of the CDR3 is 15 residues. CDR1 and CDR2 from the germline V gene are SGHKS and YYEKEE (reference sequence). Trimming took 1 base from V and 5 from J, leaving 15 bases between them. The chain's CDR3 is CASSLIAGLAETQYF. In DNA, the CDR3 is TGTGCCAGCAGCTTGATTGCGGGATTGGCGGAGACCCAGTACTTC.

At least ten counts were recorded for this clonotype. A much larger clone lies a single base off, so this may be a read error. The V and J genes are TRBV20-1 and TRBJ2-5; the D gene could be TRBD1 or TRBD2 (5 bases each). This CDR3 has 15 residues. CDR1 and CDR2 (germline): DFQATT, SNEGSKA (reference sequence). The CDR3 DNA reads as TGCAATGCCCATAAGGGGAGTTCTTACCAAGAGACCCAGTACTTC. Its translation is CNAHKGSSYQETQYF.

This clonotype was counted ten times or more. In nucleotides, the CDR3 is TGTGCCAGCAGCCCCAAGGGGGGATACAATGAGCAGTTCTTC. It yields the protein CASSPKGGYNEQFF. The V and J genes are TRBV7-9 and TRBJ2-1; D may be TRBD1 or TRBD2 (6 bases each). Germline values: CDR1 SEHNR, CDR2 FQNEAQ (reference sequence). This CDR3 spans 14 amino acids. V dropped 5 bases and J dropped 4 bases, with 12 bases sitting between them. Full variable domain (remainder filled in from reference TRBV7-9 and TRBJ2-1): DTGVSQNPRHKITKRGQNVTFRCDPISEHNRLYWYRQTLGQGPEFLTYFQNEAQLEKSRLLSDRFSAERPKGSFSTLEIQRTEQGDSAMYLCASSPKGGYNEQFFGPGTRLTVL.

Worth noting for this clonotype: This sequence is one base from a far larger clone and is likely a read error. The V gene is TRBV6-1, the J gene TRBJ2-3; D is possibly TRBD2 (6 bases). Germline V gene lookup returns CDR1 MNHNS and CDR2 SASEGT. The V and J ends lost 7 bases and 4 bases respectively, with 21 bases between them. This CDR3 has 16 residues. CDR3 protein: CASIDSPAGSADTQYF. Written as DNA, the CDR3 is TGTGCCAGCATTGACTCTCCTGCGGGATCAGCAGATACGCAGTATTTT.

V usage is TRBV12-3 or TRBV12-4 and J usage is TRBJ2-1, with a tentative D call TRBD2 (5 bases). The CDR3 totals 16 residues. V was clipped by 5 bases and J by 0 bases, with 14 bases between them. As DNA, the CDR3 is TGTGCCAGCAGTATTAAACTAGAGCACTCCTACAATGAGCAGTTCTTC. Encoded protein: CASSIKLEHSYNEQFF.

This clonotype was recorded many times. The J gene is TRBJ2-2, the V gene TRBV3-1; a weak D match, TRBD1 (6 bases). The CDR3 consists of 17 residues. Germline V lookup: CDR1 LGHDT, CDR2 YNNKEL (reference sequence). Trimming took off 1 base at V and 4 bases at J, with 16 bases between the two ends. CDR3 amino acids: CASSQGFRGFVTGELFF. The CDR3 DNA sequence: TGTGCCAGCAGCCAAGGCTTCAGGGGTTTTGTCACCGGGGAGCTGTTTTTT.

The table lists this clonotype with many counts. The CDR3 DNA reads TGTGCCAGCAGTGACCAGACAGGAGCCTGCAATGAGCAGTTCTTC. It yields the protein CASSDQTGACNEQFF. This chain connects TRBV6-1 to TRBJ2-1, with D maybe TRBD1 (6 bases). V was pared by 3 bases and J by 6 bases, with 15 bases between. The germline V gene encodes CDR1 MNHNS and CDR2 SASEGT. The CDR3 consists of 15 residues.

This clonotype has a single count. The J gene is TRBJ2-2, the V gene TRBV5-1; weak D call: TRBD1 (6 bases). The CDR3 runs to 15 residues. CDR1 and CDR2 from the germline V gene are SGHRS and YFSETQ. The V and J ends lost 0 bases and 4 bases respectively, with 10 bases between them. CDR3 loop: CASSLGVRGTGELFF. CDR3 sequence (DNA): TGCGCCAGCAGCTTGGGGGTCAGGGGCACCGGGGAGCTGTTTTTT. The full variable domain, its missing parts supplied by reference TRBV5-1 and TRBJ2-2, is KAGVTQTPRYLIKTRGQQVTLSCSPISGHRSVSWYQQTPGQGLQFLFEYFSETQRNKGNFPGRFSGRQFSNSRSEMNVSTLELGDSALYLCASSLGVRGTGELFFGEGSRLTVL.

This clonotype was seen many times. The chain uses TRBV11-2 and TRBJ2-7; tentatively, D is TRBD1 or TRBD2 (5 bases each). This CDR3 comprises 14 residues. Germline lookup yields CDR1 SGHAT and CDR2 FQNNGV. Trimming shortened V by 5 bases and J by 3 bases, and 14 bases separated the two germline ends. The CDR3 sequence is CASSPGAGNYEQYF. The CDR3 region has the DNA TGTGCCAGCAGCCCCGGGGCCGGCAACTACGAGCAGTACTTC.

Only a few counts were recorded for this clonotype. The CDR3 DNA follows: TGTGCCAGCAGCTTGGGGGGGGGGGGCACAGATACGCAGTATTTT. Amino acid sequence: CASSLGGGGTDTQYF. V usage is TRBV5-4 and J usage is TRBJ2-3, with 7 positions matching TRBD2. The CDR3 contains 15 residues. From germline, CDR1 is SGHNT and CDR2 YYREEE (reference sequence). With V trimmed by 0 bases and J by 1 base, 2 bases remained unmatched.

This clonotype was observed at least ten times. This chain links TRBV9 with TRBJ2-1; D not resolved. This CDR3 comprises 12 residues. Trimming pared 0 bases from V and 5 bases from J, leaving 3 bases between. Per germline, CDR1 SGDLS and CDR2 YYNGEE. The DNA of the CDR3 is TGTGCCAGCAGCGTAGGCCACAATGAGCAGTTCTTC. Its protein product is CASSVGHNEQFF.

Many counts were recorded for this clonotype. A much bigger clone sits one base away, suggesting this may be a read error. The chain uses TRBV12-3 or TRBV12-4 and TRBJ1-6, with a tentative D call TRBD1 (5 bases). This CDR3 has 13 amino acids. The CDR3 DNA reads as TGTGCCGGCAGTTTAGTAGGGGATTCACCCCTCCACTTT. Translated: CAGSLVGDSPLHF.

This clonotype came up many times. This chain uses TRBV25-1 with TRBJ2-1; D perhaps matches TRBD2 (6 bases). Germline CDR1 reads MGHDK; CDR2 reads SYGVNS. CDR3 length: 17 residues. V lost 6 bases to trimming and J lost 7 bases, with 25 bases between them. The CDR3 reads CASSHHGVFIRENEQFF. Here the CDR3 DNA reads TGTGCCAGCAGCCATCATGGGGTCTTTATCCGGGAGAATGAGCAGTTCTTC.